This T cell receptor (beta chain) was found in a study of OX40 agonist ivuxolimab in advanced cancers. Whole-study context: Patients were around 83% male with ages roughly 20 to 85, mean about 54.

As concerns this clone: Its matching antigen is unknown.

J gave up 5 bases and V 3 bases, and 7 bases lay outside the gene matches. Looked up from germline, CDR1 is KGHSH and CDR2 is LQKENI. The CDR3 is 15 amino acids. Libraries were prepared by immunoSEQ multiplex PCR; TCRdb keeps only in-frame clonotypes and omits some of them. The sample yields roughly 75,000 clones, 86% seen once. Study-level results: CD4+ and CD8+ T cells in blood underwent clonal expansion by week 6 at 0.1 to 3.0 mg/kg.

This chain connects TRBV18 to TRBJ1-1; 9 nucleotides line up with TRBD1. The receptor comes from an adult with an advanced solid tumor such as melanoma, head and neck, liver or kidney cancer. This material consisted of CD4+ or CD8+ T cells sorted from blood, taken in a trial of the OX40 agonist ivuxolimab. CDR3 loop: CASSPSGTGRTEAFF. CDR3 DNA sequence: TGTGCCAGCTCACCTTCCGGGACAGGGAGGACTGAAGCTTTCTTT.